This T cell receptor beta chain was identified in a study of T cell clones after liver transplantation. General study points: The donor-reactive repertoire was only partly measurable in two subjects, lacking donor cells. A larger donor-reactive than third-party decline suggested partial antigen-specific deletion.

There are 14 residues in the CDR3. Per the germline V gene, CDR1 is ENHRY and CDR2 is SYGVKD. The V end was cut by 8 bases, the J end by 1 base, with 11 bases between. Here immunoSEQ multiplex PCR was the method, and the copy in TCRdb shows in-frame clones only, minus some. The table includes 75,000 to 95,000 clones, approximately 80% detected once. This clone has a handful of counts. Its antigen is still unknown. Material: CD4+ T cells from blood, obtained around 50 months after liver transplant. This clonotype was obtained from a human patient who received a liver transplant. Some T cells could come from the graft donor. The V call is TRBV10-3, the J call TRBJ2-2, with D possibly matching TRBD2 (6 bases). DNA for the CDR3: TGTGCCATCGGTGCGGGGTTGAACACCGGGGAGCTGTTTTTT. Protein sequence: CAIGAGLNTGELFF.